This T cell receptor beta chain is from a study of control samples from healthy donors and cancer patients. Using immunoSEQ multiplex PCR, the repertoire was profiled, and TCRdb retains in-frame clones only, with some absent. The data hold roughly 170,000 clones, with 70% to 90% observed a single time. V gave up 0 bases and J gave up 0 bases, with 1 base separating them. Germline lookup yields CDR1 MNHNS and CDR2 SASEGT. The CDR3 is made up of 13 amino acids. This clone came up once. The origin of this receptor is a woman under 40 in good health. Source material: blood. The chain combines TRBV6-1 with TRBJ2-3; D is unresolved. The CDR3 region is CASSEASTDTQYF. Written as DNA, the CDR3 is TGTGCCAGCAGTGAAGCTAGCACAGATACGCAGTATTTT.